The present TCR beta chain was sequenced within a study of T cell changes during pregnancy in multiple sclerosis. Measured with immunoSEQ multiplex PCR; TCRdb has only the in-frame clones, and not every one. This sample yields around 97,000 clones, of which about 90% are seen a single time; around 0.92% belongs to the top ten. The origin of this receptor is a female donor with multiple sclerosis, enrolled in a pregnancy study. This specimen consisted of peripheral blood, obtained after pregnancy.

The CDR3 loop reads CASSGTTSPYEQYF. The DNA of the CDR3 is TGTGCCAGCAGCGGCACTACATCCCCCTACGAGCAGTACTTC. The chain couples TRBV5-8 to TRBJ2-7; D gene ambiguous. Between the trimmed V and J ends, which lost 4 bases and 2 bases, there was a span of 13 bases. CDR1 and CDR2 (germline): SGHTS, YDEGEE. This CDR3 is built from 14 residues.